Presented here are 27 T cell receptor beta chains from one specimen sequenced in a study of T cell repertoires in cytomegalovirus infection. These receptors have no known antigen. Each CDR3 protein is one row after TCRdb ran MiXCR on the reads. The sample lists some 940,000 distinct CDR3 sequences, approximately 33% occurring once. The starting material was cultured CD8+ T cells from PBMCs, obtained from culture after CMV antigen stimulation. The receptors originated from a human donor in good health (CMV status not recorded). Some clones in this sample may be carry-over from other donors' samples.

The CDR3 nucleotides are TGCGCCAGCAGCTTGGTGCCGGGGGCCGGAAACACCATATATTTT. Translation: CASSLVPGAGNTIYF. The chain employs TRBV5-1 and TRBJ1-3, with D maybe TRBD1 (6 bases). In germline, CDR1 is SGHRS, CDR2 YFSETQ. The CDR3 covers 15 residues. V was cut by 0 bases and J by 4 bases, with 11 bases left in between. Full variable domain (outside the CDR3, taken from reference TRBV5-1 and TRBJ1-3): KAGVTQTPRYLIKTRGQQVTLSCSPISGHRSVSWYQQTPGQGLQFLFEYFSETQRNKGNFPGRFSGRQFSNSRSEMNVSTLELGDSALYLCASSLVPGAGNTIYFGEGSWLTVV.

The chain couples TRBV7-6 to TRBJ2-5; 7 nucleotides match TRBD1. V was pared by 8 bases and J by 4 bases, with 16 bases of the junction left unmatched. The CDR3 contains 16 residues. Germline CDR1 and CDR2: SGHVS and FNYEAQ. CDR3 DNA sequence: TGTGCCAGCGCTCCTAGGGGGCCGGCTCAGGGAGAGACCCAGTACTTC. Translated: CASAPRGPAQGETQYF.

This chain connects TRBV7-4 to TRBJ2-1, with D possibly matching TRBD2 (6 bases). Germline assignment: CDR1 SGHVT and CDR2 SQSDAQ. The CDR3 extends over 20 amino acids. Trimming cost V 5 bases and J 4 bases, with 30 bases left between them. The CDR3 sequence is CASSPGDRLFQISPYNEQFF. CDR3 nucleotide sequence: TGTGCCAGCAGCCCGGGGGACCGCCTTTTCCAAATTAGTCCATACAATGAGCAGTTCTTC. The entire variable domain, with the rest obtained from reference TRBV7-4 and TRBJ2-1, is as follows: GAGVSQSPRYKVAKRGRDVALRCDSISGHVTLYWYRQTLGQGSEVLTYSQSDAQRDKSGRPSGRFSAERPERSVSTLKIQRTEQGDSAVYLCASSPGDRLFQISPYNEQFFGPGTRLTVL.

This clonotype was picked up a small number of times. The rearrangement links TRBV27 to TRBJ1-1; 8 nucleotides agree with TRBD1. The CDR3 contains 12 residues. The germline gives CDR1 MNHEY, CDR2 SMNVEV (reference sequence). V shed 5 bases, J shed 7 bases, and the junction held 3 bases outside the gene matches. The CDR3 nucleotides read TGTGCCAGCAGTGCAGGGGGCTTTGAAGCTTTCTTT. Translation gives CASSAGGFEAFF.

This clonotype was picked up many times. This rearrangement joins TRBV7-8 to TRBJ2-2; tentatively, D is TRBD1 or TRBD2 (5 bases each). Per the germline V gene, CDR1 is SGHVS and CDR2 is FQNEAQ. The V end was cut by 0 bases, the J end by 5 bases, with 7 bases between. The CDR3 has 14 residues. This CDR3 is CASSLAWGTGELFF. CDR3 DNA sequence: TGTGCCAGCAGCTTAGCCTGGGGGACCGGGGAGCTGTTTTTT.

This clonotype was seen many times. This chain connects TRBV7-8 to TRBJ2-2, with no clear D. Looked up from germline, CDR1 is SGHVS and CDR2 is FQNEAQ. This CDR3 comprises 17 residues. Deletions cut 1 base from V and 6 bases from J, with 18 bases between. The CDR3 loop is CASSLDPLASISGELFF. The DNA for the CDR3 is TGTGCCAGCAGCTTAGACCCCCTGGCCTCGATCTCCGGGGAGCTGTTTTTT. The entire variable domain, with the rest obtained from reference TRBV7-8 and TRBJ2-2, is as follows: GAGVSQSPRYKVAKRGQDVALRCDPISGHVSLFWYQQALGQGPEFLTYFQNEAQLDKSGLPSDRFFAERPEGSVSTLKIQRTQQEDSAVYLCASSLDPLASISGELFFGEGSRLTVL.

The chain combines TRBV20-1 with TRBJ2-3; 9 bases agree with TRBD1. Germline values: CDR1 DFQATT, CDR2 SNEGSKA (reference sequence). CDR3 size: 19 residues. After removal of 2 bases from V and 0 bases from J, the junction contained 15 bases not matched to a gene. The CDR3 nucleotides are TGCAGTGCTAGAAAGCCCAACAGGGGGCAGATGATTAGCACAGATACGCAGTATTTT. The encoded protein is CSARKPNRGQMISTDTQYF.

This clonotype was counted a few times. V gene TRBV11-1 combines with J gene TRBJ2-5; D ambiguous. V dropped 3 bases and J dropped 4 bases, with 9 bases sitting between them. Germline V gene sequence: CDR1 SGHAT, CDR2 FQDESV (reference sequence). The CDR3 loop spans 13 amino acids. The DNA of the CDR3 is TGTGCCAGCAGCTTGGCGGAAGCAGAGACCCAGTACTTC. It yields the protein CASSLAEAETQYF.

The CDR3 loop is CASSLRPRTYGDYGYTF. The CDR3 region has the DNA TGTGCCAGCAGCTTAAGGCCCCGGACCTACGGGGACTATGGCTACACCTTC. The gene calls are TRBV7-2 and TRBJ1-2; D unresolved. V gave up 2 bases and J gave up 3 bases, with 19 bases separating them. From germline, CDR1 is SGHTA and CDR2 FQGNSA. This CDR3 region has 17 residues. Using reference TRBV7-2 and TRBJ1-2 for the parts outside the CDR3, the full variable domain is GAGVSQSPSNKVTEKGKDVELRCDPISGHTALYWYRQSLGQGLEFLIYFQGNSAPDKSGLPSDRFSAERTGGSVSTLTIQRTQQEDSAVYLCASSLRPRTYGDYGYTFGSGTRLTVV.

This clonotype was found a few times. The V gene is TRBV7-9, the J gene TRBJ2-3, with D possibly TRBD1 on 5 matching bases. Germline V gene lookup returns CDR1 SEHNR and CDR2 FQNEAQ (reference sequence). The CDR3 has 16 amino acids. Between the trimmed V and J ends, which lost 3 bases and 4 bases, there was a span of 17 bases. Here the CDR3 reads CASSFLGPPGSDTQYF. In nucleotides, the CDR3 is TGTGCCAGCAGCTTCCTAGGTCCCCCAGGGTCAGATACGCAGTATTTT.

This clonotype appeared a few times. The J gene is TRBJ1-4, the V gene TRBV7-4; D is ambiguous. Germline CDR1 and CDR2: SGHVT and SQSDAQ. V was clipped by 3 bases and J by 8 bases, with 10 bases between them. There are 13 residues in the CDR3. The CDR3 nucleotides read TGTGCCAGCAGCTTCGGCAAGGGAGAAAAACTGTTTTTT. This translates into CASSFGKGEKLFF.

This clonotype was seen a few times. The chain uses TRBV28 and TRBJ2-1, with 10 bases fitting TRBD2. The CDR3 length is 15 residues. Germline V gene data show CDR1 as MDHEN and CDR2 as SYDVKM. Unmatched junction bases numbered 11, after V lost 5 bases and J lost 10 bases. The CDR3, as DNA: TGTGCCAGCAGTCGCCGAGCGGGGGGGCTGGGAGAGCAGTTCTTC. The encoded protein is CASSRRAGGLGEQFF.

V gene TRBV27 combines with J gene TRBJ1-4; 7 bases align to TRBD1. This CDR3 comprises 14 residues. The V segment lost 5 bases and the J segment 8 bases; nucleotides outside the gene matches: 8. Germline CDR1 reads MNHEY; CDR2 reads SMNVEV (reference sequence). The CDR3 region is CASSIGQVGEKLFF. DNA for the CDR3: TGTGCCAGCAGTATTGGACAGGTTGGAGAAAAACTGTTTTTT.

This clonotype came up a few times. The chain employs TRBV7-9 and TRBJ2-5; TRBD1 is a possible D gene (7 bases). CDR1 is SEHNR and CDR2 is FQNEAQ in the germline V gene (reference sequence). CDR3 length: 16 amino acids. With 5 bases removed from V and 7 bases from J, the gap between germline ends came to 23 bases. The CDR3: CASSHPLEGAEGTQYF. CDR3 in DNA: TGTGCCAGCAGCCACCCCCTGGAGGGGGCGGAGGGGACCCAGTACTTC.

This chain joins TRBV6-6 and TRBJ2-4; D remains unclear. CDR3 size: 14 residues. CDR1 and CDR2 from the germline V gene are MNHNY and SVGAGI (reference sequence). Trimming took 6 bases from V and 8 from J, leaving 17 bases between them. In nucleotides, the CDR3 is TGTGCCAGCAGGTTCTCCGTCGAGGTAGACATTCAGTACTTC. Protein: CASRFSVEVDIQYF.

The rearrangement uses TRBV4-1 and TRBJ1-1; unclear D gene. Germline CDR1 reads MGHRA; CDR2 reads YSYEKL. The V end was cut by 3 bases, the J end by 2 bases, with 7 bases between. The CDR3 runs to 13 residues. The DNA for the CDR3 is TGCGCCAGCAGCCATGCCGCAAACACTGAAGCTTTCTTT. Translated: CASSHAANTEAFF.

This clonotype was observed a handful of times. The CDR3 loop is CAGGTPNQPQHF. The CDR3 region has the DNA TGTGCCGGCGGGACGCCCAATCAGCCCCAGCATTTT. The chain has TRBV19 and TRBJ1-5, with a possible D match to TRBD1 (5 bases). The germline V and J ends were trimmed by 11 bases and 3 bases, with 11 bases remaining between them. The CDR3 runs 12 residues. CDR1 is LNHDA and CDR2 is SQIVND in the germline V gene (reference sequence).

The rearrangement links TRBV4-3 to TRBJ2-3; 10 nucleotides match TRBD1. Germline V CDR1 and CDR2: LGHNA, YSLEER. This CDR3 comprises 16 residues. Trimming took 1 base from V and 4 from J; bases not matched to a gene: 5. The CDR3 region is CASSQVDRGLADTQYF. CDR3 coding DNA: TGCGCCAGCAGCCAAGTGGACAGGGGGTTGGCAGATACGCAGTATTTT.

This chain uses TRBV3-1 with TRBJ2-4; 8 bases match TRBD2. V dropped 4 bases and J dropped 1; count of bases not matched to a gene: 6. This CDR3 spans 16 amino acids. The V gene's germline CDR1 is LGHDT and CDR2 YNNKEL (reference sequence). CDR3 sequence (DNA): TGTGCCAGCAGCCTCTTGGCGGGGGGTGCCAAAAACATTCAGTACTTC. Its protein is CASSLLAGGAKNIQYF.

The genes are TRBV18 and TRBJ2-1, with 10 nucleotides matching TRBD2. The CDR3 sequence is 15 residues long. Germline CDR1 is KGHSH and CDR2 is LQKENI. Trimming at V came to 2 bases and at J to 8 bases, leaving 6 bases not matched to a gene. The CDR3 coding sequence is TGTGCCAGCTCACCAAACGAGCGGGGGGGAGATGAGCAGTTCTTC. It translates to CASSPNERGGDEQFF.

This chain connects TRBV27 to TRBJ2-7; 8 bases are a match to TRBD1. The V and J ends lost 2 bases and 4 bases, in that order; junction bases with no gene match: 7. The CDR3 totals 15 residues. Germline lookup yields CDR1 MNHEY and CDR2 SMNVEV (reference sequence). The CDR3 loop is CASSLMSDRGYEQYV. The DNA of the CDR3 is TGTGCCAGCAGTTTAATGTCCGACAGGGGTTACGAGCAGTACGTC.

The chain carries TRBV20-1 and TRBJ1-1; TRBD1 agrees at 8 bases. The CDR3 covers 11 residues. Germline loops: CDR1 DFQATT, CDR2 SNEGSKA (reference sequence). J was trimmed by 6 bases and V by 6 bases; bases with no gene match: 3. DNA of the CDR3: TGCAGTGCCACCAGGGGGCCTGAAGCTTTCTTT. This codes for CSATRGPEAFF.

In this sample, this clonotype turned up a few times. The chain is built from TRBV28 and TRBJ1-3; maybe TRBD1 (5 bases). The CDR3 has 17 amino acids. The V gene lost 6 bases and the J gene lost 1 base, with 19 bases spanning the gap. Germline V gene lookup returns CDR1 MDHEN and CDR2 SYDVKM. CDR3 sequence reads: CASSLGGLGVSGNTIYF. The CDR3 nucleotides are TGTGCCAGCAGCCTGGGGGGACTTGGTGTTTCTGGAAACACCATATATTTT.

V and J are TRBV19 and TRBJ2-7; D gene unclear. V gave up 1 base and J gave up 3 bases, with 7 bases separating them. The CDR3 totals 13 residues. Germline CDR1 reads LNHDA; CDR2 reads SQIVND (reference sequence). CDR3 coding DNA: TGTGCCAGTAGTATAGGACTCCTCTACGAGCAGTACTTC. Translating gives CASSIGLLYEQYF. Looking up the rest from reference TRBV19 and TRBJ2-7 gives the full variable domain: DGGITQSPKYLFRKEGQNVTLSCEQNLNHDAMYWYRQDPGQGLRLIYYSQIVNDFQKGDIAEGYSVSREKKESFPLTVTSAQKNPTAFYLCASSIGLLYEQYFGPGTRLTVT.

V usage is TRBV11-2 and J usage is TRBJ2-7, with 10 bases aligning to TRBD1. CDR3 length equals 15 residues. Unmatched junction bases numbered 7, after V lost 5 bases and J lost 3 bases. The germline CDR1 and CDR2 sequences are SGHAT and FQNNGV. The CDR3 DNA follows: TGTGCCAGCAGCCCCCAGGGACAGGGGTTCTACGAGCAGTACTTC. Amino acid sequence: CASSPQGQGFYEQYF.

In this sample, this clonotype turned up a few times. The CDR3: CASGLRETNTGELFF. CDR3 in DNA: TGTGCTAGTGGTTTGCGGGAGACGAACACCGGGGAGCTGTTTTTT. V usage is TRBV12-5 and J usage is TRBJ2-2; TRBD2 might be the D (6 bases). The germline CDR1 and CDR2 sequences are LGHNT and FRNRAP. V gave up 2 bases and J gave up 0 bases, with 7 bases separating them. The CDR3 extends over 15 amino acids.

This chain joins TRBV19 and TRBJ2-2, with D possibly matching TRBD2 (6 bases). The germline gives CDR1 LNHDA, CDR2 SQIVND (reference sequence). The CDR3 loop spans 14 amino acids. V gave up 6 bases and J gave up 1 base, with 9 bases separating them. DNA for the CDR3: TGTGCCAGTAGACGGGAGAGGAACACCGGGGAGCTGTTTTTT. Translation: CASRRERNTGELFF.